Following are 27 T cell receptor beta chains from one sample sequenced in a study of blood T cells in healthy people across ages. Alongside a J-beta primer mix, a sample-barcoded 5' primer served in a second PCR lasting 7 to 11 cycles. TCRdb itself ran the 5' RACE reads through MiXCR, one entry per CDR3 protein. The sample lists about 1.1 million distinct CDR3 sequences; 30% to 40% were seen once. Sequencing was done on a sample of blood. These receptors came from a man aged 18 to 29 in good health.

This chain uses TRBV4-3 with TRBJ2-3; 14 nucleotides match TRBD2. Per germline, CDR1 LGHNA and CDR2 YSLEER. Unmatched junction bases numbered 2, after V lost 3 bases and J lost 3 bases. The CDR3 runs 16 residues. DNA for the CDR3: TGCGCCAGCAGCCATGGGACTAGCGGGGGAACAGATACGCAGTATTTT. This translates into CASSHGTSGGTDTQYF.

V usage is TRBV2 and J usage is TRBJ1-2; D remains ambiguous. The ends were cut back, 7 bases at V and 6 bases at J, with 21 bases in the middle. CDR3 length equals 15 residues. The V gene's germline CDR1 is SNHLY and CDR2 FYNNEI. The CDR3 nucleotides read TGTGCCAGCAATCGGGCGGTCGGTAGATCTGATGGCTACACCTTC. Translated: CASNRAVGRSDGYTF. The full variable domain, rest sourced from reference TRBV2 and TRBJ1-2, is EPEVTQTPSHQVTQMGQEVILRCVPISNHLYFYWYRQILGQKVEFLVSFYNNEISEKSEIFDDQFSVERPDGSNFTLKIRSTKLEDSAMYFCASNRAVGRSDGYTFGSGTRLTVV.

This chain connects TRBV7-9 to TRBJ1-1; no reliable D call. Germline V gene data show CDR1 as SEHNR and CDR2 as FQNEAQ (reference sequence). The CDR3 extends over 13 amino acids. V was clipped by 1 base and J by 8 bases, with 11 bases between them. CDR3: CASSLGVGREAFF. The DNA for the CDR3 is TGTGCCAGCAGCTTAGGAGTGGGCAGAGAAGCTTTCTTT.

In nucleotides, the CDR3 is TGTGCCAGCAGCCCCGGTCCAACCCTCGAGCAGTACTTC. It yields the protein CASSPGPTLEQYF. The chain joins TRBV7-2 to TRBJ2-7; D not resolved. V was trimmed by 5 bases and J by 6 bases, leaving 14 bases between them. Germline CDR1 is SGHTA and CDR2 is FQGNSA. This CDR3 is built from 13 residues. Full variable domain (missing parts from reference TRBV7-2 and TRBJ2-7): GAGVSQSPSNKVTEKGKDVELRCDPISGHTALYWYRQSLGQGLEFLIYFQGNSAPDKSGLPSDRFSAERTGGSVSTLTIQRTQQEDSAVYLCASSPGPTLEQYFGPGTRLTVT.

This clonotype turned up a few times. The chain joins TRBV28 to TRBJ2-1, with D unclear. V was clipped by 6 bases and J by 4 bases, with 13 bases between them. The germline gives CDR1 MDHEN, CDR2 SYDVKM. This CDR3 contains 14 residues. CDR3 sequence reads: CASRASYEYNEQFF. The CDR3 nucleotides are TGTGCCAGCAGAGCCTCCTATGAGTACAATGAGCAGTTCTTC. The full variable domain, completed using reference TRBV28 and TRBJ2-1, is DVKVTQSSRYLVKRTGEKVFLECVQDMDHENMFWYRQDPGLGLRLIYFSYDVKMKEKGDIPEGYSVSREKKERFSLILESASTNQTSMYLCASRASYEYNEQFFGPGTRLTVL.

This sequence joins TRBV20-1 and TRBJ2-7, with TRBD1 as a possible D gene (5 bases). Trimming shortened V by 5 bases and J by 1 base, and 12 bases separated the two germline ends. This CDR3 is 13 amino acids long. The germline V gene encodes CDR1 DFQATT and CDR2 SNEGSKA (reference sequence). The CDR3 protein is CSAGAGNSYEQYF. CDR3 in DNA: TGCAGTGCTGGGGCAGGCAATTCCTACGAGCAGTACTTC.

This clonotype came up once. V is TRBV6-2 or TRBV6-3 and J is TRBJ2-1; TRBD2 matches 8 bases. Judging by the DNA end, TRBJ2-7 fits better; the J call may be wrong. The germline V gene has CDR1 MNHEY and CDR2 SVGEGT. The CDR3 totals 15 residues. The CDR3 here is CASSVAGPSYNEQYF. As DNA, the CDR3 is TGTGCCAGCAGTGTAGCGGGACCCTCCTACAATGAGCAGTACTTC.

This clonotype has just a few counts. The chain couples TRBV5-1 to TRBJ1-1; 7 bases match TRBD1. This CDR3 has 13 residues. V was pared by 4 bases and J by 8 bases, with 8 bases of the junction left unmatched. CDR1 is SGHRS and CDR2 is YFSETQ in the germline V gene. The CDR3 bases are TGCGCCAGCAGCGCGACAGGGCTTAGAGAAGCTTTCTTT. The encoded protein is CASSATGLREAFF.

The chain has TRBV3-1 and TRBJ2-7; the D is unclear. There are 13 residues in the CDR3. V was cut by 0 bases and J by 3 bases, with 6 bases left in between. CDR1 LGHDT and CDR2 YNNKEL come from the germline V gene (reference sequence). In nucleotides, the CDR3 is TGTGCCAGCAGCCAAGACTGGGGCTACGAGCAGTACTTC. Residues: CASSQDWGYEQYF.

The J gene is TRBJ1-2, the V gene TRBV12-3 or TRBV12-4, with a possible D match to TRBD1 (6 bases). The CDR3 is 12 residues long. Deletions cut 6 bases from V and 8 bases from J, with 13 bases between. CDR3 in amino acids: CASRPQGFGYTF. The DNA for the CDR3 is TGTGCCAGCAGACCGCAGGGGTTCGGCTACACCTTC.

In this sample, this clonotype turned up many times. A read error may produce the germline difference seen at one junction end. This chain connects TRBV5-1 to TRBJ2-1; 8 positions agree with TRBD1. In germline, CDR1 is SGHRS, CDR2 YFSETQ. CDR3 length: 12 amino acids. This CDR3 reads CASQQGVDEQFF. The CDR3 DNA is TGTGCCAGCCAACAGGGGGTCGATGAGCAGTTCTTC.

This clonotype was recorded once. The chain recombines TRBV7-6 with TRBJ1-3; D is undetermined. The CDR3 length is 19 residues. V was pared by 1 base and J by 0 bases, with 19 bases between. The germline gives CDR1 SGHVS, CDR2 FNYEAQ. The CDR3 is CASSLGRSGAVASGNTIYF. For the CDR3, the DNA is TGTGCCAGCAGCTTAGGTCGATCTGGAGCGGTGGCCTCTGGAAACACCATATATTTT.

This clonotype was picked up a small number of times. V gene TRBV7-2 combines with J gene TRBJ2-3; maybe TRBD2 (6 bases). Trimming removed 1 base from V and 0 bases from J, with 11 bases in between. The germline CDR1 and CDR2 sequences are SGHTA and FQGNSA. This CDR3 has 16 residues. For the CDR3, the DNA is TGTGCCAGCAGCTTAGTGCGGGGTCTTAGCACAGATACGCAGTATTTT. Translation gives CASSLVRGLSTDTQYF.

Comment on this clonotype: Being one base from a much bigger clone, this may be a read error. The chain has TRBV29-1 and TRBJ2-5; 7 nucleotides line up with TRBD1. Matching the DNA end better, TRBJ2-7 makes the J call doubtful. CDR3 size: 14 residues. The germline CDR1 and CDR2 sequences are SQVTM and ANQGSEA. This chain's CDR3 is CSVEVRTGSDEQYF. As DNA, the CDR3 is TGCAGCGTTGAAGTTCGGACAGGCTCCGACGAGCAGTACTTC.

The chain combines TRBV2 with TRBJ2-1; D is possibly TRBD1 or TRBD2 (5 bases each). The germline V gene encodes CDR1 SNHLY and CDR2 FYNNEI. This CDR3 is built from 17 residues. V was trimmed by 4 bases and J by 4 bases, leaving 20 bases between them. The CDR3 DNA is TGTGCCAGCAGTGGATTTTCGGGGCCAGCGCTATACAATGAGCAGTTCTTC. This gives the protein CASSGFSGPALYNEQFF.

The chain has TRBV29-1 and TRBJ1-1, with TRBD1 as a possible D gene (6 bases). V lost 6 bases, J lost 3 bases, and 14 bases lay in between. CDR1 is SQVTM, CDR2 ANQGSEA, per germline. The CDR3 covers 13 residues. The CDR3 DNA follows: TGCAGCGTGAGGGGGACGGGGGACACTGAAGCTTTCTTT. Protein sequence: CSVRGTGDTEAFF.

This clonotype turned up a few times. The chain couples TRBV6-1 to TRBJ2-3, with 13 bases fitting TRBD2. Germline lookup yields CDR1 MNHNS and CDR2 SASEGT. V lost 6 bases and J lost 4; bases outside the gene matches: 10. The CDR3 is 17 amino acids. The CDR3 DNA follows: TGTGCCAGCAGCACCCCACAAGGACTAGCGGGGGCAGATACGCAGTATTTT. Translation: CASSTPQGLAGADTQYF.

V and J are TRBV20-1 and TRBJ2-3, with 12 bases identical to TRBD2. V shed 2 bases, J shed 1 base, and the junction held 4 bases outside the gene matches. Germline V gene data show CDR1 as DFQATT and CDR2 as SNEGSKA (reference sequence). The length of the CDR3 is 16 residues. This CDR3 reads CSARLAGGPGTDTQYF. CDR3 coding DNA: TGCAGTGCTAGACTAGCGGGGGGGCCTGGCACAGATACGCAGTATTTT.

The chain employs TRBV12-3 or TRBV12-4 and TRBJ2-3, with 11 bases lining up with TRBD2. The CDR3 contains 15 residues. V lost 5 bases and J lost 4; bases outside the gene matches: 5. For the CDR3, the DNA is TGTGCCAGCAGTCACCCTAGCGGGGGGCCAGATACGCAGTATTTT. Protein product: CASSHPSGGPDTQYF.

As regards this clonotype: As the CDR3 is not closed by the conserved phenylalanine or tryptophan, this likely results from a read error. No DNA is shown, since the ends of the CDR3 on it are uncertain; the CDR3 is the one TCRdb lists. The chain employs TRBV3-1 and TRBJ2-5; TRBD1 reflects the table's D call only, with no check against the DNA. The length of the CDR3 is 14 amino acids, counting both ends. Germline CDR1 and CDR2: LGHDT and YNNKEL (reference sequence). The CDR3 reads CASSQDLDSHTFGS.

This clonotype was observed a few times. The chain carries TRBV7-2 and TRBJ2-3; the D is unclear. Between the trimmed V and J ends, which lost 5 bases and 4 bases, there was a span of 13 bases. The CDR3 has 14 residues. Germline CDR1 reads SGHTA; CDR2 reads FQGNSA. The CDR3 region is CASSLRLAPDTQYF. The CDR3 DNA sequence: TGTGCCAGCAGCCTTCGACTGGCACCAGATACGCAGTATTTT.

A few counts support this clonotype. The chain employs TRBV2 and TRBJ1-4, with 9 bases that match TRBD1. This CDR3 region has 15 residues. Trimming at V came to 5 bases and at J to 5 bases, leaving 6 bases not matched to a gene. CDR1 is SNHLY, CDR2 FYNNEI, per germline. Written as DNA, the CDR3 is TGTGCCAGCAGTCCCTGGACAGGGGAGAATGAAAAACTGTTTTTT. Protein sequence: CASSPWTGENEKLFF.

CDR3 in DNA: TGTGCCAGCAGCCCAGGGGCCTCCTACGAGCAGTACTTC. Its protein is CASSPGASYEQYF. This chain uses TRBV9 with TRBJ2-4; TRBD1 might be the D (6 bases). The J call is doubtful: the DNA matches TRBJ2-7 better. Per the germline V gene, CDR1 is SGDLS and CDR2 is YYNGEE. This CDR3 spans 13 amino acids.

The chain links TRBV7-2 to TRBJ1-1; the D gene is possibly TRBD1 (5 bases). This CDR3 has 15 amino acids. In germline, CDR1 is SGHTA, CDR2 FQGNSA. V lost 0 bases and J 5 bases, leaving 13 bases between the germline ends. The CDR3 sequence: CASSLAQGARTEAFF. CDR3 bases: TGTGCCAGCAGCTTAGCGCAAGGGGCTCGGACTGAAGCTTTCTTT.

This clonotype was observed once. The chain is built from TRBV12-3 or TRBV12-4 and TRBJ1-5; D might be TRBD1 (5 bases). The V and J ends lost 6 bases and 6 bases respectively, with 15 bases between them. CDR3 length: 14 residues. CDR3 loop: CASSRGGKGQPQHF. The CDR3 nucleotides read TGTGCCAGCAGCCGGGGGGGGAAGGGTCAGCCCCAGCATTTT.

The chain combines TRBV28 with TRBJ2-3, with D maybe TRBD1 (7 bases). The V end was cut by 4 bases, the J end by 11 bases, with 22 bases between. Germline V gene sequence: CDR1 MDHEN, CDR2 SYDVKM. The CDR3 consists of 15 residues. The CDR3 nucleotides read TGTGCCAGCAGTTCAACGGGGGACAGATACAATGAGCAGTATTTT. Encoded protein: CASSSTGDRYNEQYF.

The rearrangement joins TRBV4-1 to TRBJ2-2; D is tentatively TRBD1 or TRBD2 (6 bases each). Trimming left V 4 bases short and J 7 bases short, with 16 bases between. Germline-derived CDR1 and CDR2 are MGHRA and YSYEKL. The CDR3 extends over 15 amino acids. The CDR3 DNA reads as TGCGCCAGCAGCCCCGGGGGCCAGGGGCTCGGGGAGCTGTTTTTT. Protein sequence: CASSPGGQGLGELFF.